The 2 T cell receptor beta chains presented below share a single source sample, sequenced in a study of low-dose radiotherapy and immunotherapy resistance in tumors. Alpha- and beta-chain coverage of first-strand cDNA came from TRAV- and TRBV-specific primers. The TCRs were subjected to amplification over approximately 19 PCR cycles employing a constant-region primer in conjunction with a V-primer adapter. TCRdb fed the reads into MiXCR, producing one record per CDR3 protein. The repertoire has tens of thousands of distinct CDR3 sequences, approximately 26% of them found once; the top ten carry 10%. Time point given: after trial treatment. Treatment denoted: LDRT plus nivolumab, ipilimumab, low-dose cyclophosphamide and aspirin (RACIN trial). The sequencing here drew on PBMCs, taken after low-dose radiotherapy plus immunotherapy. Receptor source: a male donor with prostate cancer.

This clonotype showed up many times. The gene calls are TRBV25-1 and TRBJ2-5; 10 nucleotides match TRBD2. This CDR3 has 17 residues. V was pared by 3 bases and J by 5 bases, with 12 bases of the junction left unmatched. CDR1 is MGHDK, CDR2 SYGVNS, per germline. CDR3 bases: TGTGCCAGCAGTGACCACTCTAGCGGGAGTTTGCGGGAGACCCAGTACTTC. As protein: CASSDHSSGSLRETQYF.

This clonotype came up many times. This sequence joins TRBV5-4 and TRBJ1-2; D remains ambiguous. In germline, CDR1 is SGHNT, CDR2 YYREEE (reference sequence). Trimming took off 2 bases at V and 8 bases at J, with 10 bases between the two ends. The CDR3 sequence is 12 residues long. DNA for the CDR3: TGTGCCAGCAGCTTTAAGGCGGAGGGCTACACCTTC. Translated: CASSFKAEGYTF.